This is a list of T cell receptor beta chains from one sample in a study of shared clonotypes between healthy human individuals. The assay was immunoSEQ multiplex PCR, and TCRdb's table has in-frame clones only and misses some. The sample has fewer than 1.8 million clones, approximately 98.5% seen once. The specimen sequenced was naive CD4+ T cells sorted from blood. The receptors were sampled from a man aged 25-40 years in good health. CDR3s include the opening cysteine and the closing phenylalanine or tryptophan. D genes are given only for firm matches. A row's size may be missing; if present it is once, few, many or a size class.

v_gene,j_gene,abundance,d_gene,CDR3nt,CDR3aa
TRBV9,TRBJ1-1,-,-,TGTGCCAGCAGCGTGAAAGGGAACACTGAAGCTTTCTTT,CASSVKGNTEAFF
TRBV5-1,TRBJ2-7,-,-,TGCGCCAGCAGTTACCCCCTCCTGGGCACGGCGTACTCCTACGAGCAGTACTTC,CASSYPLLGTAYSYEQYF
TRBV29-1,TRBJ2-1,-,TRBD1,TGCAGCGTTGAAGATCCCCTGGGACAGGGGACTTACAATGAGCAGTTCTTC,CSVEDPLGQGTYNEQFF
TRBV5-6,TRBJ2-7,-,-,TGTGCCAGCAGCAGGGACCGAACCTACGAGCAGTACTTC,CASSRDRTYEQYF
TRBV9,TRBJ2-2,-,-,TGTGCCAGCAAGGGCGGTCAAATCGGGGAGCTGTTTTTT,CASKGGQIGELFF
TRBV11-2,TRBJ2-5,-,TRBD2,TGTGCCAGCAGCTCCGGGACTAGCGGAGGGGGAGAGACCCAGTACTTC,CASSSGTSGGGETQYF
TRBV5-4,TRBJ2-1,-,TRBD2,TGTGCCAGCAGCTTGGCCCGGGCTAGCGGGTACAATGAGCAGTTCTTC,CASSLARASGYNEQFF
TRBV15,TRBJ2-1,-,TRBD2,TGTGCCACCAGCAGACTAACTAGCGGGACTGAGCAGTTCTTC,CATSRLTSGTEQFF
TRBV27,TRBJ2-7,once,-,TGTGCCAGCAGCTTCGGACTACTTGGTGAGCAGTACTTC,CASSFGLLGEQYF
TRBV7-8,TRBJ1-3,-,-,TGTGCCAGCAGCTTTACGACTAGGGTCTTCTCTGGAAACACCATATATTTT,CASSFTTRVFSGNTIYF
TRBV28,TRBJ2-5,-,-,TGTGCCAGCAGTTTGCCGGGGGTGTACCAAGAGACCCAGTACTTC,CASSLPGVYQETQYF
TRBV9,TRBJ2-5,once,TRBD1,TGTGCCAGCAGCGTAATGGGGACAGAAGTAGAGACCCAGTACTTC,CASSVMGTEVETQYF
TRBV5-4,TRBJ2-1,once,TRBD2,TGTGCCAGCAGCAAGGACGGGCGGGAGAATGATGAGCAGTTCTTC,CASSKDGRENDEQFF
TRBV5-4,TRBJ2-7,-,-,TGTGCCAGCAGCTTGGGAGCGGCAGGCAACCCCTACGAGCAGTACTTC,CASSLGAAGNPYEQYF
TRBV4-1,TRBJ2-7,once,TRBD1,TGCGCCAGCCGATTGACGTCCGGGCAGGGGGTTTCCTACGAGCAGTACTTC,CASRLTSGQGVSYEQYF
TRBV14,TRBJ2-7,-,TRBD1,TGTGCCAGCAGCCAAGTAGGGGGCCCCTACGAGCAGTACTTC,CASSQVGGPYEQYF
TRBV19,TRBJ2-7,-,TRBD1,TGTGCCAGTAGTATAGTTGCCGGGACAGGCGTAACCTACGAGCAGTACTTC,CASSIVAGTGVTYEQYF
TRBV5-1,TRBJ1-1,-,-,TGCGCCAGCAGCTTGGGTCAAGGTCCCGGCACTGAAGCTTTCTTT,CASSLGQGPGTEAFF
TRBV19,TRBJ1-1,-,-,TGTGCCAGTAGTATAAGCAGGGCCACTGAAGCTTTCTTT,CASSISRATEAFF
TRBV27,TRBJ2-1,-,-,TGTGCCAGCATTGCGAGGGAGCAGTTCTTC,CASIAREQFF
TRBV7-9,TRBJ1-4,-,-,TGTGCCAGCAGCTTCAGGGCAACTAATGAAAAACTGTTTTTT,CASSFRATNEKLFF
TRBV30,TRBJ2-1,-,-,TGTGCCTGGGCCCTTGGGTTCAATGAGCAGTTCTTC,CAWALGFNEQFF
TRBV6-4,TRBJ1-1,-,TRBD1,TGTGCCAGCAGTGCAGGGGGAAAACCTGAAGCTTTCTTT,CASSAGGKPEAFF
TRBV5-5,TRBJ2-1,-,TRBD1,TGTGCCAGCGTCCCGGCAGGGGGCTCTGATAGTGAGCAGTTCTTC,CASVPAGGSDSEQFF
TRBV7-2,TRBJ2-1,-,-,TGTGCCAGCAGCTGGAGTGGGACTGGCTACAATGAGCAGTTCTTC,CASSWSGTGYNEQFF
TRBV5-1,TRBJ2-7,-,-,TGCGCCAGCAGCTTGGTTGGCCGAGAGGCGGCGAAGTACTTC,CASSLVGREAAKYF
TRBV18,TRBJ2-7,-,-,TGTGCCAGCTCACCACGGAGAGACCAGGGTATCTACGAGCAGTACTTC,CASSPRRDQGIYEQYF
TRBV5-4,TRBJ2-1,-,-,TGTGCCAGCAGCTTGTTCGGGGCCGGGAATGAGCAGTTCTTC,CASSLFGAGNEQFF
TRBV5-1,TRBJ2-7,-,-,TGCGCCAGCAGCTCACAGGGTTACGAGCAGTACTTC,CASSSQGYEQYF
TRBV18,TRBJ2-7,-,TRBD1,TGTGCCAGCTCACACGTCTCCGGGACAGGGTCCCCAGGGGAGCAGTACTTC,CASSHVSGTGSPGEQYF
TRBV7-8,TRBJ2-1,-,-,TGTGCCAGCAGCTTAAGCCAGGCGGCGGGGAATGAGCAGTTCTTC,CASSLSQAAGNEQFF
TRBV10-3,TRBJ2-5,-,TRBD2,TGTGCCATCCAGAGGGGAGCTAGCGGAGCCCAAGAGACCCAGTACTTC,CAIQRGASGAQETQYF
TRBV19,TRBJ2-7,-,TRBD2,TGTGCCAGTAGCCCCGGGACTAGCATGTACGAGCAGTACTTC,CASSPGTSMYEQYF
TRBV5-4,TRBJ1-3,-,-,TGTGCCAGCAGCAGGGACGAGCACACCATATATTTT,CASSRDEHTIYF
TRBV5-1,TRBJ2-2,-,-,TGCGCCAGCAGCTTCTTGGAATCGGACACCGGGGAGCTGTTTTTT,CASSFLESDTGELFF
TRBV7-6,TRBJ2-5,-,TRBD2,TGTGCCAGCAGCACGACTAGCGGGGGGACCCAGTACTTC,CASSTTSGGTQYF
TRBV11-2,TRBJ2-1,-,TRBD2,TGTGCCAGCACGAACATGAGTCGGGCGGGAGTTAGGAATGAGCAGTTCTTC,CASTNMSRAGVRNEQFF
TRBV9,TRBJ2-1,-,-,TGTGCCAGCAGCCGGAGGGCCAATGAGCAGTTCTTC,CASSRRANEQFF
TRBV7-9,TRBJ2-3,-,-,TGTGCCAGCAGACAGGTTTCCACAGATACGCAGTATTTT,CASRQVSTDTQYF
TRBV7-2,TRBJ2-2,-,-,TGTGCCAGCAGCTTAGTCGGTAACACCGGGGAGCTGTTTTTT,CASSLVGNTGELFF
TRBV9,TRBJ2-6,-,TRBD2,TGTGCCAGCAGCCCGTCCGTAGCGGGGGTCCTCGGGGCCAACGTCCTGACTTTC,CASSPSVAGVLGANVLTF
TRBV5-4,TRBJ2-5,-,TRBD2,TGTGCCAGCAGCGTACCCGGGACTAGGAGCGAGACCCAGTACTTC,CASSVPGTRSETQYF
TRBV29-1,TRBJ1-2,-,-,TGCAGCGGGTACGCGGGCCGTGGCTACACCTTC,CSGYAGRGYTF
TRBV10-1,TRBJ2-7,-,-,TGCGCCAGCAGTGAGTCCCAACTACCCTACGAGCAGTACTTC,CASSESQLPYEQYF
TRBV5-5,TRBJ2-1,-,-,TGTGCCAGCAGGAAAACAGGGAGCTCCTACAATGAGCAGTTCTTC,CASRKTGSSYNEQFF
TRBV7-2,TRBJ2-1,-,TRBD2,TGTGCCAGCAGCCGACTAGCGGACCTATCCTACAATGAGCAGTTCTTC,CASSRLADLSYNEQFF
TRBV9,TRBJ2-1,once,TRBD2,TGTGCCAGCAGCGTAGCTGGGACTAGCGGCCCCTCCTACAATGAGCAGTTCTTC,CASSVAGTSGPSYNEQFF
TRBV7-6,TRBJ1-3,-,-,TGTGCCAGCAGCTTAGTCAGGGGATACGGAAACACCATATATTTT,CASSLVRGYGNTIYF
TRBV29-1,TRBJ2-7,-,-,TGCAGCGTTGATCGCCACCGGGACCCTCGGCAGTACTTC,CSVDRHRDPRQYF
TRBV7-6,TRBJ2-7,once,TRBD1,TGTGCCAGCAGCTCTAGGGGACAGGGGCTCGAGCAGTACTTC,CASSSRGQGLEQYF
TRBV7-2,TRBJ2-5,-,-,TGTGCCAGCAGCTCTGACAGCCTTCTCCAAGAGACCCAGTACTTC,CASSSDSLLQETQYF
TRBV6-4,TRBJ2-2,-,-,TGTGCCAGCAGTGCCATGGTGACCGGGGAGCTGTTTTTT,CASSAMVTGELFF
TRBV27,TRBJ2-1,-,TRBD2,TGTGCCAGCAGTCCCCAGGGACAGGGACTAGCGGGGGACTCCTACAATGAGCAGTTCTTC,CASSPQGQGLAGDSYNEQFF
TRBV15,TRBJ2-1,-,TRBD1,TGTGCCACCAGCAGAGATGGGACAGACTATTACAATGAGCAGTTCTTC,CATSRDGTDYYNEQFF